This T cell receptor (beta chain) is from a study of vaccination and CD4 T cells after COVID-19. Study as a whole: Post-vaccine sampling followed dose two by a median about 72 days (range 14 to 241).

The CDR3 has 14 residues. The V gene's germline CDR1 is WNHNN and CDR2 SYGVQD (reference sequence). Losses at the gene ends were 4 bases for V and 0 bases for J; bases not matched to a gene: 2. As for this clonotype: Its antigen is unidentified.

Study results and limitations: Median SARS-CoV-2-reactive clonotypes rose from about 22 to 38, not significantly.

The Oncomine TCR Beta short-read assay sequenced DNA from cultured CD4+ T cells. Via MiXCR, TCRdb re-called the PCR reads, giving one row per CDR3 protein. Here the sample spans around 26,000 distinct CDR3 sequences, approximately 40% being singletons. As for treatment: approximately 10-day PBMC culture with coronavirus spike peptide pools or control peptides (ViraFEST assay). Source material: CD4+ T cells from blood, cultured in vitro. The chain combines TRBV10-1 with TRBJ2-7; 8 nucleotides align to TRBD1. This sequence originates from a human donor who had recovered from COVID-19. As DNA, the CDR3 is TGCGCCAGCAGTGGACAGGGGAGCTCCTACGAGCAGTACTTC. Its protein product is CASSGQGSSYEQYF.